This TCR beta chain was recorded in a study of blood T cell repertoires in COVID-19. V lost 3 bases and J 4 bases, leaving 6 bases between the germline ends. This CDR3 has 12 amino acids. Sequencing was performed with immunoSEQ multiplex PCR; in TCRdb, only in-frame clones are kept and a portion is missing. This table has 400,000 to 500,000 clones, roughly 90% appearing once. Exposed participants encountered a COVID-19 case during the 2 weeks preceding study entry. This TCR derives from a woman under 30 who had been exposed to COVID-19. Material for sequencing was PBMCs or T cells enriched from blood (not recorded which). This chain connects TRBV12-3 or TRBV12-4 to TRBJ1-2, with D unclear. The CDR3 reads CASSLSTYGYTF. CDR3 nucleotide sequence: TGTGCCAGCAGTTTGAGTACCTATGGCTACACCTTC.